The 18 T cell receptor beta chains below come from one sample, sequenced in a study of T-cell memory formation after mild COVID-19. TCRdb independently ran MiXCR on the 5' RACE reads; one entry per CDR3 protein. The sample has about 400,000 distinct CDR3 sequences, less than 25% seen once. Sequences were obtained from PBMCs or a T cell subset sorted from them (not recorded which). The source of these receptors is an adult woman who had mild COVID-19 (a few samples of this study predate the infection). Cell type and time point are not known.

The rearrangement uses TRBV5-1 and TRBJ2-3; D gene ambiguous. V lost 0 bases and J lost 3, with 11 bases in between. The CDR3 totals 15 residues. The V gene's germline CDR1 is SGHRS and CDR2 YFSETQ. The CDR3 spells CASSLARPGTDTQYF. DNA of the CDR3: TGCGCCAGCAGCTTGGCCAGGCCGGGTACAGATACGCAGTATTTT.

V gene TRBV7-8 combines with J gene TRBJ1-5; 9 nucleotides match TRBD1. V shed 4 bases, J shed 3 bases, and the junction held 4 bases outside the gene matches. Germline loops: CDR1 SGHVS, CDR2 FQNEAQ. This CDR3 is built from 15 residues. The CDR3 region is CASSWDRETNQPQHF. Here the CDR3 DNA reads TGTGCCAGCAGCTGGGACAGGGAGACCAATCAGCCCCAGCATTTT.

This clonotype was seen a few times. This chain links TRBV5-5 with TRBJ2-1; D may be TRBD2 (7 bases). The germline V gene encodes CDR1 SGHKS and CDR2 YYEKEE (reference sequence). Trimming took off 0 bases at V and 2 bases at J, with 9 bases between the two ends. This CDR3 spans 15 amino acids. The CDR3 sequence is CASSLDGGPYNEQFF. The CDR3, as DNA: TGTGCCAGCAGCTTGGACGGGGGGCCCTACAATGAGCAGTTCTTC.

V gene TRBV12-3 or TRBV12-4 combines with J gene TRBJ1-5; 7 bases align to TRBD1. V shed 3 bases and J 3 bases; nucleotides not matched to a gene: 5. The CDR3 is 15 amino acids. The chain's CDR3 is CASSFNRGSNQPQHF. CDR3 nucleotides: TGTGCCAGCAGTTTTAACAGGGGCTCCAATCAGCCCCAGCATTTT.

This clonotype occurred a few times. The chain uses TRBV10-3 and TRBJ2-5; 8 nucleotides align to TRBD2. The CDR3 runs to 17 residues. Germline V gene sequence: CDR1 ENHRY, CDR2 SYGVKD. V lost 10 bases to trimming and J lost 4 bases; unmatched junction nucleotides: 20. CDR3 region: CATGRGLAGASGETQYF. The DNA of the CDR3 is TGTGCCACAGGCCGGGGGCTAGCGGGTGCCTCGGGAGAGACCCAGTACTTC.

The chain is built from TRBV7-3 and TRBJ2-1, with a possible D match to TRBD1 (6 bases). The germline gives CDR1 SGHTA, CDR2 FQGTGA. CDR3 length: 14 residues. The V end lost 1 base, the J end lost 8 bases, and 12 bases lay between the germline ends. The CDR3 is CASSLSRGRDEQFF. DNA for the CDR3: TGTGCCAGCAGCTTAAGCAGGGGAAGGGATGAGCAGTTCTTC.

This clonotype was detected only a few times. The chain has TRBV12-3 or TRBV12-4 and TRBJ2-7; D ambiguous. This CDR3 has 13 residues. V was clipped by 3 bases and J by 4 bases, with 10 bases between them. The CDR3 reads CASSLNLAYEQYF. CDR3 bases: TGTGCCAGCAGTTTGAACCTGGCTTACGAGCAGTACTTC.

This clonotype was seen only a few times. In DNA form, the CDR3 reads TGCGCCAGCAGCCTCCGGGGACAGGGATCACCCTACGAGCAGTACTTC. Residues: CASSLRGQGSPYEQYF. V usage is TRBV5-1 and J usage is TRBJ2-7, with 9 nucleotides matching TRBD1. This CDR3 has 16 residues. The J segment lost 2 bases and the V segment lost 4 bases, leaving 10 bases of the junction unmatched. The germline CDR1 and CDR2 sequences are SGHRS and YFSETQ.

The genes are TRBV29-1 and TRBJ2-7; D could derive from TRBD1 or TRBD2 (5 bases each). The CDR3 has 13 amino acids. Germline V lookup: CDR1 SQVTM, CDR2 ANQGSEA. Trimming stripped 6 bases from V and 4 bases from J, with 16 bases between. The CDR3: CSVLADSQYEQYF. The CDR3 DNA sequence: TGCAGCGTCCTAGCCGACAGCCAGTACGAGCAGTACTTC.

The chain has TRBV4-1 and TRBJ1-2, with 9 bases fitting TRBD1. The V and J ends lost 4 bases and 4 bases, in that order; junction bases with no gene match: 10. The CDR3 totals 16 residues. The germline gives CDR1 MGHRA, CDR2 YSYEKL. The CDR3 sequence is CASSPGQGSPRYGYTF. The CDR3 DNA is TGCGCCAGCAGCCCGGGACAGGGATCCCCTCGCTATGGCTACACCTTC.

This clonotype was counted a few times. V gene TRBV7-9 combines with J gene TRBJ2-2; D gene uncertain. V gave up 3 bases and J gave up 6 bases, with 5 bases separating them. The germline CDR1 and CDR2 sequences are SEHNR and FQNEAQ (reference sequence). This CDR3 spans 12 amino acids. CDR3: CASSFRAGELFF. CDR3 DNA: TGTGCCAGCAGCTTTCGCGCCGGGGAGCTGTTTTTT.

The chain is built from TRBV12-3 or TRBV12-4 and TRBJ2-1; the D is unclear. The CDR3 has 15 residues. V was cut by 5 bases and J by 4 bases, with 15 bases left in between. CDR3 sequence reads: CASSPLVRRYNEQFF. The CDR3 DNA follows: TGTGCCAGCAGTCCCTTGGTGCGAAGATACAATGAGCAGTTCTTC.

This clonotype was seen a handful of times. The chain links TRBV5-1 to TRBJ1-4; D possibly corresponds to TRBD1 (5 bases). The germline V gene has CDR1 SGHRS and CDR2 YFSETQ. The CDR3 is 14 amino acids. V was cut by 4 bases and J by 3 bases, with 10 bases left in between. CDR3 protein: CASSQGTSNEKLFF. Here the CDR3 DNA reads TGCGCCAGCAGCCAAGGGACGTCTAATGAAAAACTGTTTTTT.

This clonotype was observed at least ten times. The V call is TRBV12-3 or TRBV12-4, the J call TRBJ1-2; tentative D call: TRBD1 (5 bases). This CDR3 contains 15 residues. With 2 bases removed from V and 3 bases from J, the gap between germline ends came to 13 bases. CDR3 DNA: TGTGCCAGCAGTTTAACGGGACCAACGGACTATGGCTACACCTTC. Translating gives CASSLTGPTDYGYTF.

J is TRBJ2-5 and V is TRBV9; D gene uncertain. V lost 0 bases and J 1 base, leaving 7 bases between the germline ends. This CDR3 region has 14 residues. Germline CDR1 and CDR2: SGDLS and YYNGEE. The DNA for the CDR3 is TGTGCCAGCAGCGTAGCACCCGGCCAAGAGACCCAGTACTTC. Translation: CASSVAPGQETQYF.

The CDR3 sequence: CASSQSGGNYNEQFF. For the CDR3, the DNA is TGTGCCAGCAGCCAGTCAGGAGGGAACTACAATGAGCAGTTCTTC. The chain employs TRBV3-1 and TRBJ2-1; D may be TRBD2 (6 bases). This CDR3 comprises 15 residues. The germline gives CDR1 LGHDT, CDR2 YNNKEL (reference sequence). The V end lost 3 bases, the J end lost 3 bases, and 12 bases lay between the germline ends.

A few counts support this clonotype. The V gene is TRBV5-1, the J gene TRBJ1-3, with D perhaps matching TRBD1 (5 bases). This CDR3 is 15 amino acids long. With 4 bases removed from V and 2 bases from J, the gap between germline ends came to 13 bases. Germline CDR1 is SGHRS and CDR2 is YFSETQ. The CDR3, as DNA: TGCGCCAGCAGCGTCGGCAGGGCAACTGGAAACACCATATATTTT. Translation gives CASSVGRATGNTIYF.

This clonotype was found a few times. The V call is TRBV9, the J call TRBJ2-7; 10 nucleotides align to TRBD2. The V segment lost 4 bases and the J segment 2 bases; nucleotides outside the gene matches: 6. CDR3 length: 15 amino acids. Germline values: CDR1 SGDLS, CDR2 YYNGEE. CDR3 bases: TGTGCCAGCAGCCCCCGGACTAGCGGTACCTACGAGCAGTACTTC. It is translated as CASSPRTSGTYEQYF.